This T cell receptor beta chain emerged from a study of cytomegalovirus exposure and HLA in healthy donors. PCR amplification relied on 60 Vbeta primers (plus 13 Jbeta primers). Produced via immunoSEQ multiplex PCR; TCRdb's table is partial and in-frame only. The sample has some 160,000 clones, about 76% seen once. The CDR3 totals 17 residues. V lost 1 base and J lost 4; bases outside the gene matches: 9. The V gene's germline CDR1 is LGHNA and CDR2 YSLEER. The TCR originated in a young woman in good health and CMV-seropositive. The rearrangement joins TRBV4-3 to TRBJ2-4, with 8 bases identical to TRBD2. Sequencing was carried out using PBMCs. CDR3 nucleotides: TGCGCCAGCAGCCAAGTAGTAGGTAGCGGGACTAAAAACATTCAGTACTTC. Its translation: CASSQVVGSGTKNIQYF.